Below are 29 T cell receptor beta chains sequenced from a single sample in a study of shared clonotypes between healthy human individuals. Generated by immunoSEQ multiplex PCR, the TCRdb table keeps only in-frame clones and is missing some. The table has about a million clones, around 76% seen once; the top ten hold 1.4%. Input material: memory CD4+ T cells sorted from blood. Documented subset: CD45RA-negative fraction. Receptors were obtained from a man younger than 35 in good health.

This clone has a handful of counts. Relative to the germline gene, one junction end is altered; a read error may explain this. The chain links TRBV5-6 to TRBJ1-2; the D is unclear. Germline CDR1 and CDR2: SGHDT and YYEEEE. The CDR3 is made up of 11 amino acids. The CDR3 reads CASSLELQMVF. The DNA of the CDR3 is TGTGCCAGCAGCTTGGAACTCCAAATGGTCTTC.

This clone has a single count. This sequence joins TRBV27 and TRBJ2-1; the D gene could be TRBD1 or TRBD2 (5 bases each). The CDR3 consists of 16 residues. Germline loops: CDR1 MNHEY, CDR2 SMNVEV (reference sequence). Between the trimmed V and J ends, which lost 6 bases and 0 bases, there was a span of 15 bases. The CDR3 region is CASSQGGRYSYNEQFF. The CDR3 DNA reads as TGTGCCAGCAGCCAGGGCGGGCGGTACTCCTACAATGAGCAGTTCTTC.

The chain recombines TRBV9 with TRBJ1-6; 7 nucleotides line up with TRBD1. This CDR3 region has 16 residues. The germline V gene has CDR1 SGDLS and CDR2 YYNGEE. With V trimmed by 3 bases and J by 7 bases, 10 bases remained unmatched. The CDR3 loop reads CASSAISTGTNSPLHF. The CDR3 DNA reads as TGTGCCAGCAGCGCAATATCGACAGGGACGAATTCACCCCTCCACTTT.

The chain uses TRBV30 and TRBJ2-5; 8 positions agree with TRBD1. Near its end, the DNA agrees better with TRBJ2-7, so the J call may be wrong. This CDR3 spans 13 amino acids. Germline assignment: CDR1 GTSNPN and CDR2 SVGIG (reference sequence). CDR3 sequence: CAWTQGANYEQYF. CDR3 nucleotides: TGTGCCTGGACGCAGGGGGCCAACTACGAGCAGTACTTC.

The V call is TRBV28, the J call TRBJ2-7; TRBD2 is a possible D gene (5 bases). Trimming stripped 7 bases from V and 2 bases from J, with 15 bases between. This CDR3 comprises 14 residues. Germline-derived CDR1 and CDR2 are MDHEN and SYDVKM. The CDR3 DNA sequence: TGTGCCAGCACTCCTGATGGGAGTACCTACGAGCAGTACTTC. It codes for CASTPDGSTYEQYF. The variable domain in full, with the rest retrieved from reference TRBV28 and TRBJ2-7, is DVKVTQSSRYLVKRTGEKVFLECVQDMDHENMFWYRQDPGLGLRLIYFSYDVKMKEKGDIPEGYSVSREKKERFSLILESASTNQTSMYLCASTPDGSTYEQYFGPGTRLTVT.

Remarks on this clone: This likely stems from a read error, as it lies one base from a far larger clone. Distinct nucleotide sequences in the sample also encode this CDR3. The chain employs TRBV7-6 and TRBJ1-1; possibly TRBD1 for D (5 bases). This CDR3 has 13 residues. V was trimmed by 5 bases and J by 1 base, leaving 8 bases between them. Germline V gene lookup returns CDR1 SGHVS and CDR2 FNYEAQ. As DNA, the CDR3 is TGTGCCAGCAGCCTCCAGGGGAACACTGAAGCTTTCTTT. Amino acid sequence: CASSLQGNTEAFF.

This clone was seen more than once but under ten times. In DNA form, the CDR3 reads TGTGCCAGCAGTTATCCCGGGACAGGGAACACCGGGGAGCTGTTTTTT. Its translation: CASSYPGTGNTGELFF. The chain carries TRBV6-5 and TRBJ2-2; 8 nucleotides match TRBD1. The CDR3 extends over 16 amino acids. Germline trimming cut 3 bases from V and 1 base from J; bases unmatched to any gene: 4. The germline V gene has CDR1 MNHEY and CDR2 SVGAGI.

The chain couples TRBV5-6 to TRBJ2-1; the D call may be TRBD1 or TRBD2 (6 bases each). The CDR3 sequence is 15 residues long. Germline V gene data show CDR1 as SGHDT and CDR2 as YYEEEE. The germline V and J ends were trimmed by 3 bases and 4 bases, with 14 bases remaining between them. The CDR3 region has the DNA TGTGCCAGCAGCTCCCCGGGGGCGCAGTACAATGAGCAGTTCTTC. Amino acid sequence: CASSSPGAQYNEQFF.

The rearrangement links TRBV28 to TRBJ1-5, with D perhaps TRBD1 (5 bases). Germline CDR1 and CDR2: MDHEN and SYDVKM. CDR3 length: 17 residues. V lost 1 base and J 5 bases, leaving 18 bases between the germline ends. CDR3 coding DNA: TGTGCCAGCAGTTTATTCCCTCCCCGGGGAGGGGATCAGCCCCAGCATTTT. This codes for CASSLFPPRGGDQPQHF.

The genes are TRBV5-6 and TRBJ2-1; perhaps TRBD2 as D (6 bases). The CDR3 contains 15 residues. Trimming stripped 4 bases from V and 0 bases from J, with 11 bases between. Germline-derived CDR1 and CDR2 are SGHDT and YYEEEE. CDR3 sequence reads: CASSARRASYNEQFF. The CDR3 nucleotides read TGTGCCAGCAGCGCTCGGAGGGCCTCCTACAATGAGCAGTTCTTC. The variable domain in full, completed from reference TRBV5-6 and TRBJ2-1, reads DAGVTQSPTHLIKTRGQQVTLRCSPKSGHDTVSWYQQALGQGPQFIFQYYEEEERQRGNFPDRFSGHQFPNYSSELNVNALLLGDSALYLCASSARRASYNEQFFGPGTRLTVL.

Worth noting for this clone: The sample carries other DNA sequences with the same CDR3. The rearrangement joins TRBV5-4 to TRBJ2-2; 12 positions agree with TRBD2. CDR3 length: 17 residues. V lost 4 bases, J lost 1 base, and 5 bases stayed unmatched. Germline values: CDR1 SGHNT, CDR2 YYREEE (reference sequence). The CDR3 reads CASSSKTSGRNTGELFF. CDR3 DNA: TGTGCCAGCAGCAGTAAGACTAGCGGGAGGAACACCGGGGAGCTGTTTTTT. The variable domain in full, with the rest retrieved from reference TRBV5-4 and TRBJ2-2, is ETGVTQSPTHLIKTRGQQVTLRCSSQSGHNTVSWYQQALGQGPQFIFQYYREEENGRGNFPPRFSGLQFPNYSSELNVNALELDDSALYLCASSSKTSGRNTGELFFGEGSRLTVL.

The rearrangement links TRBV6-5 to TRBJ1-2; 8 positions match TRBD1. The V and J ends lost 6 bases and 4 bases, in that order; junction bases with no gene match: 7. This CDR3 comprises 14 residues. Germline V gives CDR1 MNHEY, CDR2 SVGAGI. The CDR3 here is CASRTGTGSYGYTF. Here the CDR3 DNA reads TGTGCCAGCAGAACTGGGACAGGCAGCTATGGCTACACCTTC.

V and J are TRBV28 and TRBJ2-1, with D possibly being TRBD1 (6 bases). V was trimmed by 9 bases and J by 5 bases, leaving 20 bases between them. CDR1 and CDR2 from the germline V gene are MDHEN and SYDVKM. The CDR3 loop spans 15 amino acids. The CDR3 DNA reads TGTGCCAGTCTTGCCCCGGTTCGACAGGACAATGAGCAGTTCTTC. This sequence encodes CASLAPVRQDNEQFF.

V is TRBV6-1 and J is TRBJ2-1; D may be TRBD1 (5 bases). CDR1 is MNHNS and CDR2 is SASEGT in the germline V gene. V was clipped by 10 bases and J by 7 bases, with 14 bases between them. This CDR3 is built from 12 residues. The CDR3 nucleotides read TGTGCCATTCGCGCAGGGCGGAATGAGCAGTTCTTC. It encodes CAIRAGRNEQFF.

The J gene is TRBJ2-5, the V gene TRBV19, with TRBD1 as a possible D gene (8 bases). Germline V gene lookup returns CDR1 LNHDA and CDR2 SQIVND (reference sequence). Deletions cut 6 bases from V and 4 bases from J, with 18 bases between. CDR3 length: 15 amino acids. The CDR3 nucleotides are TGTGCCAGTAGGGACCGGACAGGGAGGGGAGAGACCCAGTACTTC. Protein product: CASRDRTGRGETQYF. The entire variable domain, with the rest obtained from reference TRBV19 and TRBJ2-5, is as follows: DGGITQSPKYLFRKEGQNVTLSCEQNLNHDAMYWYRQDPGQGLRLIYYSQIVNDFQKGDIAEGYSVSREKKESFPLTVTSAQKNPTAFYLCASRDRTGRGETQYFGPGTRLLVL.

In DNA, the CDR3 is TGCGCCAGCAGCCAACCCTGGTCGGGTTGGGATCAGCCCCAGCATTTT. Translated, it gives CASSQPWSGWDQPQHF. J is TRBJ1-5 and V is TRBV4-1; the D is unclear. V shed 2 bases and J shed 5 bases, with 16 bases lying between them. CDR1 and CDR2 (germline): MGHRA, YSYEKL. The CDR3 extends over 16 amino acids.

A note on this clone: Being one base from a much bigger clone, this may be a read error. V usage is TRBV30 and J usage is TRBJ1-2; D possibly corresponds to TRBD1 (6 bases). This CDR3 spans 11 amino acids. Deletions cut 0 bases from V and 7 bases from J, with 6 bases between. Germline V gene sequence: CDR1 GTSNPN, CDR2 SVGIG (reference sequence). The CDR3 DNA reads as TGTGCCTGGAGTGTGGGGGCTGGCTACACCTTC. As protein: CAWSVGAGYTF.

The rearrangement links TRBV11-2 to TRBJ2-7, with 8 bases matching TRBD1. CDR3 length: 15 residues. Trimming removed 5 bases from V and 2 bases from J; junction bases left unmatched: 8. Germline V CDR1 and CDR2: SGHAT, FQNNGV. The chain's CDR3 is CASSLTGTGPYEQYF. The DNA for the CDR3 is TGTGCCAGCAGCCTCACCGGGACAGGCCCCTACGAGCAGTACTTC.

This chain uses TRBV11-2 with TRBJ1-1, with D unclear. V dropped 0 bases and J dropped 7 bases, with 6 bases sitting between them. This CDR3 contains 12 residues. Germline values: CDR1 SGHAT, CDR2 FQNNGV. CDR3 DNA: TGTGCCAGCAGCTTAGATGGCGGTGAAGCTTTCTTT. Encoded protein: CASSLDGGEAFF.

J is TRBJ1-2 and V is TRBV30; the D gene is possibly TRBD1 (5 bases). V shed 0 bases and J shed 6 bases, with 14 bases lying between them. CDR1 GTSNPN and CDR2 SVGIG come from the germline V gene (reference sequence). The CDR3 has 14 residues. CDR3 DNA: TGTGCCTGGAGTGTAGACTTAACGGGGCATGGCTACACCTTC. Translating it yields CAWSVDLTGHGYTF.

The V and J genes are TRBV7-2 and TRBJ2-1; 10 bases align to TRBD2. The ends lost 3 bases at V and 4 bases at J; junction bases unmatched: 6. Germline V lookup: CDR1 SGHTA, CDR2 FQGNSA. The CDR3 runs to 16 residues. In DNA form, the CDR3 reads TGTGCCAGCAGCTTCGTAGCGGGGGGCCGTTACAATGAGCAGTTCTTC. As protein: CASSFVAGGRYNEQFF.

V and J are TRBV10-1 and TRBJ2-1, with TRBD1 matching over 11 bases. V lost 6 bases to trimming and J lost 13 bases; unmatched junction nucleotides: 8. Looked up from germline, CDR1 is WNHNN and CDR2 is SYGVQD (reference sequence). The CDR3 is 13 amino acids. The CDR3 coding sequence is TGCGCCAGCAGCCCCGGGACAGGGGGTCTCCAGTTCTTC. It encodes CASSPGTGGLQFF.

The chain has TRBV6-1 and TRBJ1-5; D perhaps matches TRBD1 (6 bases). Trimming shortened V by 6 bases and J by 7 bases, and 13 bases separated the two germline ends. The CDR3 spans 13 residues. Germline V gives CDR1 MNHNS, CDR2 SASEGT. The CDR3 region has the DNA TGTGCCAGCAGAGGGACATCGGGGCAGCCCCAGCATTTT. Translating gives CASRGTSGQPQHF.

The chain is built from TRBV28 and TRBJ1-2, with 8 bases lining up with TRBD1. The CDR3 extends over 17 amino acids. With V trimmed by 2 bases and J by 8 bases, 16 bases remained unmatched. The germline CDR1 and CDR2 sequences are MDHEN and SYDVKM. DNA of the CDR3: TGTGCCAGCAGTTTACCCGGACAGGGAGGCAAATTTGAGGGCTACACCTTC. Translated: CASSLPGQGGKFEGYTF.

This chain links TRBV28 with TRBJ1-4, with D unclear. V was trimmed by 3 bases and J by 0 bases, leaving 8 bases between them. The CDR3 has 15 residues. Germline-derived CDR1 and CDR2 are MDHEN and SYDVKM. CDR3: CASSFAGATNEKLFF. Here the CDR3 DNA reads TGTGCCAGCAGTTTCGCCGGCGCAACTAATGAAAAACTGTTTTTT. The full variable domain, its missing parts supplied by reference TRBV28 and TRBJ1-4, is DVKVTQSSRYLVKRTGEKVFLECVQDMDHENMFWYRQDPGLGLRLIYFSYDVKMKEKGDIPEGYSVSREKKERFSLILESASTNQTSMYLCASSFAGATNEKLFFGSGTQLSVL.

This clone came up a few times. The chain recombines TRBV2 with TRBJ1-2; TRBD1 is a possible D gene (5 bases). Per germline, CDR1 SNHLY and CDR2 FYNNEI. The CDR3 totals 13 residues. V lost 5 bases to trimming and J lost 4 bases, with 11 bases between them. The CDR3 coding sequence is TGTGCCAGCAGTACGGGGACGGCCTATGGCTACACCTTC. Translating it yields CASSTGTAYGYTF.

CDR3 DNA: TGTGCCAGCAGTGAAGGAATGTGGACAGTCCGAGAGACCCAGTACTTC. Its translation is CASSEGMWTVRETQYF. The chain employs TRBV6-1 and TRBJ2-5, with D perhaps matching TRBD1 (6 bases). Deletions cut 1 base from V and 4 bases from J, with 16 bases between. The CDR3 runs to 16 residues. CDR1 is MNHNS, CDR2 SASEGT, per germline.

This clone was counted a few times. This same CDR3 is encoded by further DNA sequences in the sample. The chain carries TRBV6-1 and TRBJ2-3; a weak D match, TRBD2 (6 bases). This CDR3 region has 14 residues. The V gene's germline CDR1 is MNHNS and CDR2 SASEGT. V dropped 6 bases and J dropped 2 bases, with 12 bases sitting between them. The CDR3 nucleotides are TGTGCCAGCAGCGTGACGGGAGACACAGATACGCAGTATTTT. Encoded protein: CASSVTGDTDTQYF.

This clone was picked up one time. Other DNA sequences in the same sample also yield this CDR3. This sequence joins TRBV10-3 and TRBJ1-1; D ambiguous. The CDR3 loop spans 12 amino acids. Trimming shortened V by 6 bases and J by 1 base, and 6 bases separated the two germline ends. CDR1 ENHRY and CDR2 SYGVKD come from the germline V gene. The CDR3: CAISTQNTEAFF. The CDR3 nucleotides read TGTGCCATCAGCACCCAGAACACTGAAGCTTTCTTT.